This T cell receptor (beta chain) was captured in a study of a mutant IDH1 vaccine in newly diagnosed glioma. Study as a whole: Vaccines were begun 4-6 weeks after radiotherapy alone, or with temozolomide cycles. Patients arrived already treated with radiotherapy, temozolomide, or both, most having had both.

Regarding this clone: Its specificity is unknown.

Time point defined: week 23, last vaccination. What each vaccine dose contained was 300 ug of mutant IDH1 20-mer peptide, accompanied by topical imiquimod. The method was immunoSEQ multiplex PCR; TCRdb's version includes in-frame clones alone and lacks a portion of them. There are 40,000 to 50,000 clones in the sample; 65% to 80% occur only once, and 5% to 6% lies in the top ten. Trimming took 3 bases from V and 5 from J, leaving 8 bases between them. Germline loops: CDR1 MNHEY, CDR2 SMNVEV (reference sequence). This CDR3 is built from 13 residues. The chain joins TRBV27 to TRBJ2-1, with no clear D. Source: PBMCs, taken from a glioma patient whose treatment included an IDH1 peptide vaccine. The source of this sequence is a man aged 50 to 59 with glioma. As DNA, the CDR3 is TGTGCCAGCAGTTTTCAGCTCCACAATGAGCAGTTCTTC. Its translation: CASSFQLHNEQFF.